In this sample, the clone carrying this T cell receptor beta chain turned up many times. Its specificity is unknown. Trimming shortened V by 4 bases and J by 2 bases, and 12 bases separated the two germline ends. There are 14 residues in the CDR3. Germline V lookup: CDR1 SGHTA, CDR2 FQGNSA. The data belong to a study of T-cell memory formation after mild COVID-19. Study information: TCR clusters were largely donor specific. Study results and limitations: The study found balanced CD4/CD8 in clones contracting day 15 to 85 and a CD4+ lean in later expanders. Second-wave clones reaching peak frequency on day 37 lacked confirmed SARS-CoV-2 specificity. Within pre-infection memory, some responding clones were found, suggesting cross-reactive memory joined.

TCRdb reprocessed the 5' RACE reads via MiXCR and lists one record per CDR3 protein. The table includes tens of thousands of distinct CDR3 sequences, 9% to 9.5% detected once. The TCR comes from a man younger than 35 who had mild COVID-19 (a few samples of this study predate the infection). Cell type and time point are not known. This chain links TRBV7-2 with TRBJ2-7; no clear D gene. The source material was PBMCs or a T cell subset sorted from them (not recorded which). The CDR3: CASSSEPLAYEQYF. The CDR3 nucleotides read TGTGCCAGCAGCTCGGAACCATTAGCCTACGAGCAGTACTTC.